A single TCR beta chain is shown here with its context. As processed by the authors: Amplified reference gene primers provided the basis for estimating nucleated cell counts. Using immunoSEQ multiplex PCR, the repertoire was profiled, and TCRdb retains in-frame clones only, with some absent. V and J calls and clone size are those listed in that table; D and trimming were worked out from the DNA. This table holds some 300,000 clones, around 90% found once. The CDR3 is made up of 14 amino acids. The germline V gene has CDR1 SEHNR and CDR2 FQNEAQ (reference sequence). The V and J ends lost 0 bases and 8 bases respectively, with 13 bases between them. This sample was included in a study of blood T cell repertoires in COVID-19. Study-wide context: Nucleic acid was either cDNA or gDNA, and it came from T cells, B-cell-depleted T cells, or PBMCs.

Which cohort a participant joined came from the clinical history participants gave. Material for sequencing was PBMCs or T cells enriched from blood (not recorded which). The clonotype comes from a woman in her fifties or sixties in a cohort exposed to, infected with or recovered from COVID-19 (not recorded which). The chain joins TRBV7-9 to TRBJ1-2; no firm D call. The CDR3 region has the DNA TGTGCCAGCAGCTTAGCGCTCGGAGAGCCGGGCTACACCTTC. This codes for CASSLALGEPGYTF.